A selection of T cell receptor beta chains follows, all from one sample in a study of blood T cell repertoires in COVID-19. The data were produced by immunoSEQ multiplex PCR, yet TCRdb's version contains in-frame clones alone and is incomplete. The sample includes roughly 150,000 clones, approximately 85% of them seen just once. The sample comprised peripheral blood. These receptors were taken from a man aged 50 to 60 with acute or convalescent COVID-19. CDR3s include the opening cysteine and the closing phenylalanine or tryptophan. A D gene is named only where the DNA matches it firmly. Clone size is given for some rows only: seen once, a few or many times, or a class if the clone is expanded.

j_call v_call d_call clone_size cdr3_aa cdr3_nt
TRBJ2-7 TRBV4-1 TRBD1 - CASSQGQLASYEQYF TGCGCCAGCAGCCAGGGACAGTTAGCCTCCTACGAGCAGTACTTC
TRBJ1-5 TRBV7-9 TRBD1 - CASSFGTGDNQPQHF TGTGCCAGCAGCTTCGGGACAGGGGACAATCAGCCCCAGCATTTT
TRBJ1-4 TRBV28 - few CASSLGGLNEKLFF TGTGCCAGCAGTTTAGGCGGGCTTAATGAAAAACTGTTTTTT
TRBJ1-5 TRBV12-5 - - CASGLVTRQINQPQHF TGTGCTAGTGGTTTGGTAACCCGACAAATCAATCAGCCCCAGCATTTT
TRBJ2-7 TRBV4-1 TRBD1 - CASSLPGTAIYEQYF TGCGCCAGCAGCCTACCCGGGACAGCAATCTACGAGCAGTACTTC
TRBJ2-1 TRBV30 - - CAWGDGRGSSYNEQFF TGTGCCTGGGGGGATGGGCGAGGGAGCTCCTACAATGAGCAGTTCTTC
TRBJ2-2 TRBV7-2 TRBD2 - CASSFSGRSGELFF TGTGCCAGCAGCTTTAGCGGGAGGTCCGGGGAGCTGTTTTTT
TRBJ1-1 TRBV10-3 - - CAISGGGTRTEAFF TGTGCCATCAGCGGCGGAGGGACTAGGACTGAAGCTTTCTTT
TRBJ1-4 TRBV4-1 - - CASSQPLTNEKLFF TGCGCCAGCAGCCAACCCCTGACTAATGAAAAACTGTTTTTT
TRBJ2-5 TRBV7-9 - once CASSLARGSPGETQYF TGTGCCAGCAGCTTAGCGCGTGGCAGCCCGGGGGAGACCCAGTACTTC
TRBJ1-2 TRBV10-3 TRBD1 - CAISDTDRGLGYTF TGTGCCATCAGTGATACCGACAGGGGGCTAGGCTACACCTTC
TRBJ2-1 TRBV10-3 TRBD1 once CAISEGDRANEQFF TGTGCCATCAGTGAGGGGGACAGGGCCAATGAGCAGTTCTTC
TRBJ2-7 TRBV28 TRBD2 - CASRELAGKPREQYF TGTGCCAGCAGGGAACTAGCGGGAAAGCCCCGGGAGCAGTACTTC
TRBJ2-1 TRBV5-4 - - CASSLAYNQRTEQFF TGTGCCAGCAGCTTGGCCTACAATCAGCGCACCGAGCAGTTCTTC
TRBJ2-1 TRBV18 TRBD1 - CASSPPLRGQDNEQFF TGTGCCAGCTCACCACCGTTAAGGGGGCAGGACAATGAGCAGTTCTTC
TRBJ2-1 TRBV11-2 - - CASSLERGKNEQFF TGTGCCAGCAGCTTAGAACGGGGGAAAAATGAGCAGTTCTTC
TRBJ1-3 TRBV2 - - CASRGHSSGSGNTIYF TGTGCCAGCAGAGGACACTCTTCGGGCTCTGGAAACACCATATATTTT
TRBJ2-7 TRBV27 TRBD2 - CASSPSGRAREQYF TGTGCCAGCAGTCCTAGCGGGAGGGCCCGCGAGCAGTACTTC